This T cell receptor beta chain was observed in a study of identical twins. TCRdb independently ran MiXCR on the 5' RACE reads; one entry per CDR3 protein. Here the sample spans 150,000 or so distinct CDR3 sequences, around 3.4% being singletons. CDR3 size: 16 residues. CDR1 is SGHTA, CDR2 FQGTGA, per germline. Trimming removed 5 bases from V and 7 bases from J, with 21 bases in between. Findings and limits, study-wide: Invariant MAIT and iNKT cells could partly confound zero-insertion analyses. Out-of-frame alpha sequences common to twins exhibited an excess of low generation probability.

This clonotype was counted many times. Its specificity is not known. The TCR was taken from a man aged 18 to 29 in good health. The chain has TRBV7-3 and TRBJ2-1; the D gene is possibly TRBD1 (5 bases). The sample taken for sequencing was memory T cells sorted from blood. The CDR3 sequence: CASSQTGLPKGNEQFF. CDR3 nucleotide sequence: TGTGCCAGCAGCCAGACCGGGTTACCTAAGGGGAATGAGCAGTTCTTC.